This is a list of T cell receptor beta chains from one sample in a study of OX40 agonist ivuxolimab in advanced cancers. The method was immunoSEQ multiplex PCR; TCRdb's version includes in-frame clones alone and lacks a portion of them. Of 85,000 to 100,000 clones in the sample, 75% to 90% are singletons; the top ten hold approximately 0.2%. Sequencing used CD4+ or CD8+ T cells sorted from blood, obtained in a trial of the OX40 agonist ivuxolimab. The receptors shown here come from an adult with an advanced solid tumor such as melanoma, head and neck, liver or kidney cancer. The conserved cysteine and the conserved F or W are not part of the CDR3 here.

v_gene,CDR3aa
TRBV5-1,ASSHYGTGPGNTIY
TRBV15,ATSRDTGQPQH
TRBV5-4,ASSFGASRTPMNTEAF
TRBV6-6,ASSYITGELF
TRBV19,ASTRSGTGLWETQY
TRBV6-1,ASSEGDGGAGISTDTQY
TRBV28,ASSPPFGGRGYT
TRBV19,ASSPPGPMNTEAF
TRBV20-1,SAGGMARAF
TRBV11-2,ASSSLRSGAAETQY